This TCR beta chain was identified in a study of siplizumab effects on memory and regulatory T cells. Per individual sample, 90,000 to 100,000 TCR templates were assayed. The data were produced by immunoSEQ multiplex PCR, yet TCRdb's version contains in-frame clones alone and is incomplete. The data hold tens of thousands of clones, with approximately 96% observed a single time. Sequencing of unstimulated naive, memory, effector memory and TEMRA subsets was performed in a few donor pairs. In regard to this clone: Its antigen is as yet unknown.

Notes on the study in general: Solely a minor proportion of alloreactive clones could be assigned to unstimulated subsets. With siplizumab, cumulative frequency of CD4+ memory-derived alloreactive sequences dropped significantly.

This TCR was sampled from a human donor in good health. Sample: naive CD4+ T cells sorted from blood.

Written as DNA, the CDR3 is TGCGCCAGCAGCCTCGGGACAGGGAGGTTCAATGGCTACACCTTC. Protein sequence: CASSLGTGRFNGYTF. The chain combines TRBV5-1 with TRBJ1-2; 9 bases fit TRBD1. The CDR3 contains 15 residues. The J segment lost 6 bases and the V segment lost 4 bases, leaving 10 bases of the junction unmatched. Germline V gene lookup returns CDR1 SGHRS and CDR2 YFSETQ.